This T cell receptor (beta chain) emerged from a study of blood T cell repertoires in COVID-19. Study at large: Both acute and convalescent COVID-19 samples were obtained from the United States, Italy and Spain. From T cells, B-cell-depleted T cells, or PBMCs came the material, which was cDNA or gDNA.

In the original workflow: Reference gene primer amplification yielded estimated nucleated cell counts. Only in-frame clones appear in the TCRdb table, and some are missing; sequencing was by immunoSEQ multiplex PCR. From that table come the V and J calls and clone size; the DNA was used to work out D and trimming. The sample yields 200,000 to 300,000 clones, approximately 86% seen once. The germline CDR1 and CDR2 sequences are LGHNA and YSLEER. V dropped 2 bases and J dropped 0 bases, with 8 bases sitting between them. The CDR3 sequence is 15 residues long. Material: peripheral blood. This rearrangement joins TRBV4-3 to TRBJ2-1; a weak D match, TRBD1 (6 bases). The origin of this receptor is a man aged 40-50 years who had recovered from COVID-19. DNA of the CDR3: TGCGCCAGCAGCCAACAGGGGACCTCCTACAATGAGCAGTTCTTC. Encoded protein: CASSQQGTSYNEQFF.